A selection of T cell receptor beta chains follows, all from one sample in a study of monozygotic twins with inflammatory bowel disease. TCRdb re-called the 5' RACE reads, yielding one record per CDR3 amino acid sequence without DNA. The listing records approximately 400,000 distinct CDR3 sequences. The specimen sequenced was blood. The receptors shown here come from a human donor with ulcerative colitis or Crohn's disease, or a healthy co-twin of an affected twin (not recorded which). Each CDR3 is given with its conserved first and last residue. Each record gives: V gene, J gene, CDR3 protein.

TRBV20-1	TRBJ2-3	CSARAGLAAPGTDTQYF
TRBV18	TRBJ2-3	CASSPATSGDTQYF
TRBV29-1	TRBJ1-1	CSVGRGRVTEAFF
TRBV3-1	TRBJ1-1	CASSQGGRTGEKAFF
TRBV20-1	TRBJ2-4	CSAPGLAGQGNIQYF
TRBV5-1	TRBJ1-1	CASSVGTGSPEAFF
TRBV28	TRBJ1-1	CASSLGGGAFF
TRBV5-1	TRBJ2-5	CASSPLGGYQETQYF
TRBV11-2	TRBJ1-1	CASSDEVNTEAFF
TRBV3-1	TRBJ1-4	CASSQRNLELFF
TRBV6-2/TRBV6-3	TRBJ2-1	CASSYSITGGWNEQFF
TRBV19	TRBJ1-1	CASSTVTGANEAFF
TRBV30	TRBJ2-1	CAWRLSGTFRNNEQFF
TRBV7-9	TRBJ2-5	CASSLLGTLQETQYF
TRBV10-3	TRBJ2-7	CAIRNGTSGYEQYF
TRBV28	TRBJ2-7	CASSPVGLAYEQYF
TRBV12-3/TRBV12-4	TRBJ2-1	CASSRGTSGGYNEQFF
TRBV6-2/TRBV6-3	TRBJ2-7	CASSYGTSGVYEQYF
TRBV12-3/TRBV12-4	TRBJ1-2	CASSLDRGHDHGYTF
TRBV28	TRBJ1-6	CASSADVLYNSPLHF
TRBV12-3/TRBV12-4	TRBJ1-1	CASSPSSTEAFF
TRBV11-2	TRBJ2-7	CASSSTRGDSLTLYEQYF
TRBV7-2	TRBJ1-1	CASSSGLKAFF
TRBV2	TRBJ2-5	CASYVRASGETQYF
TRBV7-3	TRBJ2-3	CASSSGLFTDTQYF
TRBV5-1	TRBJ2-1	CASSFQNYNEHFF
TRBV3-1	TRBJ1-4	CASSHLSQGAMHEKLFF
TRBV7-2	TRBJ2-3	CASSPQGLAGGTQYF
TRBV20-1	TRBJ2-1	CSSRTSGSAEQFF
TRBV10-3	TRBJ2-1	CAISDSNEQFF
TRBV12-3/TRBV12-4	TRBJ2-7	CASSLLGPITYEQYF
TRBV6-1	TRBJ2-5	CASTWHAGGQETQYF
TRBV7-3	TRBJ2-1	CASSTFSGGAGNEQFF
TRBV7-8	TRBJ2-7	CASSVRTGNEQYF
TRBV20-1	TRBJ2-7	CSARDPRGPQYEQYF
TRBV5-1	TRBJ2-6	CASSLEGRSSGANVLTF
TRBV11-1	TRBJ2-1	CASSPKRGYYNEQFF
TRBV29-1	TRBJ2-5	CSVEGRGQETQYF
TRBV11-1	TRBJ2-1	CASSLDEPSYNEQFF
TRBV7-2	TRBJ1-3	CASSSQVPSGNTIYF
TRBV3-1	TRBJ1-3	CASSQGTGNTIYF
TRBV27	TRBJ1-2	CASSSTRTSGYGYTF
TRBV11-2	TRBJ2-7	CASSKQGWDEQYF
TRBV4-2	TRBJ1-4	CASSQDYLGTSPEKLFF
TRBV19	TRBJ2-7	CASSRTPQAYEQYF
TRBV7-3	TRBJ2-1	CASSTSASGGRGNEQFF
TRBV5-1	TRBJ2-1	CASWGGTSYNEQFF